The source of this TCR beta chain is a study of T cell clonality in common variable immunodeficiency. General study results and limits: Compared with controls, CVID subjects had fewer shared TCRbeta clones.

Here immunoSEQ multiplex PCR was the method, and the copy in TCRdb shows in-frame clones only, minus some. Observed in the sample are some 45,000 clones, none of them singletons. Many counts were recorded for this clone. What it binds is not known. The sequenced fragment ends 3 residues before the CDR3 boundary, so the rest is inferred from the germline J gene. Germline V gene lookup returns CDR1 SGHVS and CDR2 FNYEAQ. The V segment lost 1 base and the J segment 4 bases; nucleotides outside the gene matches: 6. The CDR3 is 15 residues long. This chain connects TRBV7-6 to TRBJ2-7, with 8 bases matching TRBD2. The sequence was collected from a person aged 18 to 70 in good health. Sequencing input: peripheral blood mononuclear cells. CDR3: CASSLVGAGGYEQYF. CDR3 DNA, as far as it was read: TGTGCCAGCAGCTTAGTTGGGGCGGGGGGTTACGAG.